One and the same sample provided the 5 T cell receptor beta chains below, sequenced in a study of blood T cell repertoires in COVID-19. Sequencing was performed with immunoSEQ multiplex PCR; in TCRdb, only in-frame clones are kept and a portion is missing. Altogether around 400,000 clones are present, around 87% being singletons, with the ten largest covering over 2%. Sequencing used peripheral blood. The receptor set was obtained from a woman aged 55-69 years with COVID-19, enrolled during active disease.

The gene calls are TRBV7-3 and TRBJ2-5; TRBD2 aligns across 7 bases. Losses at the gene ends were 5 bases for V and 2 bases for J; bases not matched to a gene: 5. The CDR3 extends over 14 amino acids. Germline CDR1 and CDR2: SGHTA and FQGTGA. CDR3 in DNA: TGTGCCAGCAGCCCCAGCGGGGCACAAGAGACCCAGTACTTC. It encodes CASSPSGAQETQYF.

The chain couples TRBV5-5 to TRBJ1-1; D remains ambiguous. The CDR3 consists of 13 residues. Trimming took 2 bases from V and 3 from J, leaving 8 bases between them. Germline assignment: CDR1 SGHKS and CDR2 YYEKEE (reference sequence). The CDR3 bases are TGTGCCAGCAGCTTTACAAGTTACACTGAAGCTTTCTTT. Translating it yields CASSFTSYTEAFF.

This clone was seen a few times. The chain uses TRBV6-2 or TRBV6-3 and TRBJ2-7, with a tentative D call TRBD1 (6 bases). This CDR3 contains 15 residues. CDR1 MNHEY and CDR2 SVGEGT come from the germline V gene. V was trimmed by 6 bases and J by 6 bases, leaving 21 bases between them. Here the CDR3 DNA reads TGTGCCAGCAGCCCGCCTGGACAGCCCACGGGCGAGCAGTACTTC. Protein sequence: CASSPPGQPTGEQYF.

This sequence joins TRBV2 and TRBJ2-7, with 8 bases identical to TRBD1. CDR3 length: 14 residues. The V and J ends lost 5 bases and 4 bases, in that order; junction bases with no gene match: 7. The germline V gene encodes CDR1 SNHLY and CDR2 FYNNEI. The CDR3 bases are TGTGCCAGCAGTCCCGGGACAGGTGCATACGAGCAGTACTTC. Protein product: CASSPGTGAYEQYF.

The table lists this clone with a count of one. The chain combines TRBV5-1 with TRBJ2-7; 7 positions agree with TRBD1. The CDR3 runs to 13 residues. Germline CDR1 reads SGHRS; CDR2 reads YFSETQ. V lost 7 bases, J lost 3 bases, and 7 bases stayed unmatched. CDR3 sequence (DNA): TGCGCCAGCTATAGGGACAGTATCTACGAGCAGTACTTC. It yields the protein CASYRDSIYEQYF.